This T cell receptor beta chain was captured by sequencing in a study of OX40 agonist ivuxolimab in advanced cancers. General notes on the study: Ivuxolimab was an agonistic, fully human IgG2 monoclonal antibody directed against OX40 (CD134), a costimulatory receptor. A male proportion of almost 85% and a mean age of around 60 years, ranging from 23 to 79, were recorded for the dose-escalation cohort. The purpose of peripheral TCRbeta sequencing was to test whether ivuxolimab changed TCR sequence diversity and led to clonal T-cell expansion. Patients were allowed to have had prior anti-PD-1, anti-PD-L1 or anti-CTLA-4 therapy, and about 40% of the dose-escalation patients had been treated with checkpoint inhibitors. Intravenous ivuxolimab was administered to patients every 2 weeks at six dose levels: 0.01, 0.1, 0.3, 1.5, 3 and 10 mg/kg. Among the roughly 52 dose-escalation patients, some 20 had hepatocellular carcinoma, around 15 melanoma, 9 renal cell carcinoma and 9 head and neck cancer. Partial responses occurred in three dose-escalation patients: two with cutaneous melanoma and one with hepatocellular carcinoma. The paper covers the monotherapy dose-escalation part of the phase I ivuxolimab trial, which included N ≈ 54 patients.

The trial excluded patients who had a history of autoimmune disease or who were on systemic immunosuppression. Peripheral blood for TCR sequencing was collected from all dose cohorts at baseline, on cycle 4 day 1, and on cycle 7 day 1. Samples came from an open-label, multicenter, first-in-human phase I dose-escalation trial of ivuxolimab. Adults with locally advanced or metastatic head and neck squamous cell, hepatocellular, melanoma or renal cell carcinoma were enrolled in the trial. Before TCR sequencing, CD4+ T cells and CD8+ T cells from peripheral blood were sorted into separate populations. As concerns this clone: This receptor's antigen is unknown. No per-base quality is available; no much larger clone lies one base away.

Paper-wide results and their limitations: Partial responders in the 0.1-3.0 mg/kg groups had among the lowest normalized peripheral clonal expansion, especially among CD8+ T cells. After ivuxolimab, expanded clones were on average more numerous among CD8+ T cells than among CD4+ T cells. At doses from 0.1 to 3.0 mg/kg, clonal expansion was seen in both CD4+ and CD8+ blood T cells between baseline and week 6. The antigen specificity of the clonally expanded peripheral T cells was not determined. Low levels of normalized T-cell clonal expansion were also seen in some nonresponding patients.

Genomic DNA was isolated from the sorted cells so that the TCRbeta CDR3 region could be sequenced. The immunoSEQ Assay was used for sequencing of TCRbeta CDR3 regions. The immuneACCESS repertoire file appears here via TCRdb, limited to in-frame rearrangements. These files lack a portion of the clones; in checked studies, under half of the deficit traces to unresolved V genes, and the cause of the others is not known. Present in this sample are fewer than 100,000 clones, 84% of which were seen just once. The ten largest account for roughly 0.44% of the sample. The sample consisted of CD4+ or CD8+ T cells sorted from blood, taken in a trial of the OX40 agonist ivuxolimab. This clonotype originated in an adult with an advanced solid tumor such as melanoma, head and neck, liver or kidney cancer.

The encoded CDR3 is CASSFLAGSYNEQFF. The DNA reads TGCGCCAGCAGCTTCCTAGCGGGATCGTACAATGAGCAGTTCTTC. The chain uses TRBV5-1 and TRBJ2-1, and 9 bases in between align with TRBD2. Germline trimming amounts to 2 bases on V and 4 bases on J, with 4 as the count of junction bases outside the gene matches. Taken from the germline V gene, the CDR1 and CDR2 loops are SGHRS and YFSETQ. The CDR3 runs 15 amino acids, cysteine and phenylalanine included. Just the 45-base CDR3 DNA is kept, in frame starting at base 1.